What follows describes a single T cell receptor (beta chain). Its antigen is not identified. Generated by immunoSEQ multiplex PCR, the TCRdb table keeps only in-frame clones and is missing some. The sample shows 150,000 to 200,000 clones, 85% to 90% of them seen only once. This CDR3 has 15 residues. Looked up from germline, CDR1 is MGHDK and CDR2 is SYGVNS. The ends lost 5 bases at V and 3 bases at J; junction bases unmatched: 4. While the first cohort had around 700 subjects, the donors belonged to the separate validation cohort of roughly 130 subjects. This specimen comes from a study of cytomegalovirus exposure and HLA in healthy donors. The study's findings and limits: According to a subsequent analysis, TCR clusters from the first cohort were inclined to appear together in the 110 or so validation repertoires. In vitro, a few CMV-associated chains proved specific for CMV antigens.

The V and J genes are TRBV25-1 and TRBJ1-6; TRBD1 matches 7 bases. The sequence came from a young woman in good health and CMV-seronegative. The source material was PBMCs. This chain's CDR3 is CASSSQGRYNSPLHF. For the CDR3, the DNA is TGTGCCAGCAGTTCACAGGGGCGCTATAATTCACCCCTCCACTTT.